The 2 T cell receptor beta chains below all came from one sample that was sequenced in a study of naive and memory T cell subsets. The beta constant-region primer was an equimolar mix of two oligonucleotides covering TRBC1 and TRBC2. TCRdb re-derived calls from the UMI-ligation and nested PCR reads in MiXCR, one entry per CDR3 protein. The sample shows roughly 140,000 distinct CDR3 sequences, about a sixth of them seen only once. The sample was naive CD4+ T cells from blood. The receptors shown here come from a human donor in good health.

The rearrangement uses TRBV7-2 and TRBJ1-6; D gene uncertain. Between the trimmed V and J ends, which lost 5 bases and 3 bases, there was a span of 14 bases. The germline gives CDR1 SGHTA, CDR2 FQGNSA. The CDR3 spans 16 residues. This CDR3 reads CASSIARQHYNSPLHF. The DNA of the CDR3 is TGTGCCAGCAGCATTGCTCGGCAGCACTATAATTCACCCCTCCACTTT.

The chain recombines TRBV29-1 with TRBJ2-6; D remains unclear. Trimming took 0 bases from V and 1 from J, leaving 4 bases between them. CDR1 SQVTM and CDR2 ANQGSEA come from the germline V gene. The CDR3 loop spans 14 amino acids. This CDR3 is CSVEEGSGANVLTF. For the CDR3, the DNA is TGCAGCGTTGAAGAGGGTTCTGGGGCCAACGTCCTGACTTTC.